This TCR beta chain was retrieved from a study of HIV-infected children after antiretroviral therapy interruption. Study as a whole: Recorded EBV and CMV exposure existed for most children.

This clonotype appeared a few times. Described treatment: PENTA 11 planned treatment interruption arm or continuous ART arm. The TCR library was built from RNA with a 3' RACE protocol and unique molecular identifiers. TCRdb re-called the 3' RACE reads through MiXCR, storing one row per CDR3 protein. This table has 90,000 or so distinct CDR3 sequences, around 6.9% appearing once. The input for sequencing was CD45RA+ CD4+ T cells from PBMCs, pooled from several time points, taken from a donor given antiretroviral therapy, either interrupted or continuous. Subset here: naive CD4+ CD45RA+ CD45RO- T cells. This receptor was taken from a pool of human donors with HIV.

CDR3 loop: CASSQTTRRGIQQYSNQPQHF. The CDR3 nucleotides read TGTGCCAGCAGCCAGACCACTCGAAGGGGCATACAACAATATAGCAATCAGCCCCAGCATTTT. The chain links TRBV6-9 to TRBJ1-5; perhaps TRBD1 as D (5 bases). Per the germline V gene, CDR1 is MNHGY and CDR2 is SVAAGI. V lost 6 bases and J 0 bases, leaving 30 bases between the germline ends. CDR3 length: 21 amino acids.